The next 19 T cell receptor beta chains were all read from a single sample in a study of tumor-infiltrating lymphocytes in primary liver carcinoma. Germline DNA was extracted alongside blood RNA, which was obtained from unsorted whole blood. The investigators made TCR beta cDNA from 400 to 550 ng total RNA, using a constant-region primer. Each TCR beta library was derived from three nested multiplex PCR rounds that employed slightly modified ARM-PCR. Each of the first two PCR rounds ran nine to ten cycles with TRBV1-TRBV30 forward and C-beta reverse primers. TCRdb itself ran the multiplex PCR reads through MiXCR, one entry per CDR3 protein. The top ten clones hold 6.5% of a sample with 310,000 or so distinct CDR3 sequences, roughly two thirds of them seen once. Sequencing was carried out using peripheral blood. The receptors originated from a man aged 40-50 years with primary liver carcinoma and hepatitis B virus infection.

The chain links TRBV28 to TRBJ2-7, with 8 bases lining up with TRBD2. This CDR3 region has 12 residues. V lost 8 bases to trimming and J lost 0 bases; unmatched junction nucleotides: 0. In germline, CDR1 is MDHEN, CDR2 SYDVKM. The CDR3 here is CASGTSSYEQYF. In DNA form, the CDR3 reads TGTGCCAGCGGGACTAGCTCCTACGAGCAGTACTTC.

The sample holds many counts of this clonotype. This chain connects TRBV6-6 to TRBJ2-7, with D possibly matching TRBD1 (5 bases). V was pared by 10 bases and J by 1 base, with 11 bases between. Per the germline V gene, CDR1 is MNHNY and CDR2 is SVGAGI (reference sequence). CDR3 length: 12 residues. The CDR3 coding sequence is TGTGCCACCAAAGCAGGGTCCTACGAGCAGTACTTC. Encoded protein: CATKAGSYEQYF.

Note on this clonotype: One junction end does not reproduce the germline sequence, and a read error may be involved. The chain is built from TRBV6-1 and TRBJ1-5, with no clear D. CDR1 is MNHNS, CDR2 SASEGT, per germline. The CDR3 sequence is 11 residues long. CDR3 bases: TGTGCCAGCCGTGAACTTCAGCCCCAACATTTT. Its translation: CASRELQPQHF.

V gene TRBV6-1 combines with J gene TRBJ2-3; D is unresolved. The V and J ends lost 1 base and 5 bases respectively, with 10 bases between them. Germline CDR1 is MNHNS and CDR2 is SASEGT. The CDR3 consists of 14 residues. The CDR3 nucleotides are TGTGCCAGCAGTGAAGGGCCTTACGGAGATACGCAGTATTTT. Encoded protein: CASSEGPYGDTQYF.

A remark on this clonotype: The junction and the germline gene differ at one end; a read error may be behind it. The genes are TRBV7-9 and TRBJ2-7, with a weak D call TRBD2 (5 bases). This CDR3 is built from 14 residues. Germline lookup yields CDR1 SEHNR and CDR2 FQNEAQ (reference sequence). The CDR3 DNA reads TGTGCCAGCGGCTTAGAGGGCGGGTACTACGAGCTGTACTTC. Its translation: CASGLEGGYYELYF.

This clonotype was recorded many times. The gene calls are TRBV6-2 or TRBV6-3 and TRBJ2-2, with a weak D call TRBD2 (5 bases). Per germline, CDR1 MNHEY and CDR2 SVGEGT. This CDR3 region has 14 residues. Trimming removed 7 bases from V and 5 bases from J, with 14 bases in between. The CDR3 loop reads CASNLAGRTGELFF. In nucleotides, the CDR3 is TGTGCCAGCAACCTAGCCGGGCGGACCGGGGAGCTGTTTTTT.

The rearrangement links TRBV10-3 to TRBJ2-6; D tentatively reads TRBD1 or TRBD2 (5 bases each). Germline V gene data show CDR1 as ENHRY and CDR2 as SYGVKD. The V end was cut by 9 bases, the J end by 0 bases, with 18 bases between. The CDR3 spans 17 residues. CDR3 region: CAILGAVVPSGANVLTF. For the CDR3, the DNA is TGTGCCATACTCGGGGCAGTCGTTCCCTCTGGGGCCAACGTCCTGACTTTC.

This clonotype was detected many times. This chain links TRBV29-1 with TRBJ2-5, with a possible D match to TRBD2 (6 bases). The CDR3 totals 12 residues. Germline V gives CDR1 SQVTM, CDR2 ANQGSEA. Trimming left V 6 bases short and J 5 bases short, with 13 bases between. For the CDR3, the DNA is TGCAGCGTGGCTTCTAGCGTCGAGACCCAGTACTTC. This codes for CSVASSVETQYF.

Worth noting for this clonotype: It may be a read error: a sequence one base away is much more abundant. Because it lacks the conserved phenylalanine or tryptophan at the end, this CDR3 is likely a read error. CDR3 sequence (DNA): TGTGCCAGCAGCGTAGCATACAGGGGAGATACGCAGTATTCT. As protein: CASSVAYRGDTQYS. This rearrangement joins TRBV9 to TRBJ2-3; 7 positions agree with TRBD1. The germline CDR1 and CDR2 sequences are SGDLS and YYNGEE. Trimming took 0 bases from V and 5 from J; bases not matched to a gene: 3. This CDR3 has 14 amino acids.

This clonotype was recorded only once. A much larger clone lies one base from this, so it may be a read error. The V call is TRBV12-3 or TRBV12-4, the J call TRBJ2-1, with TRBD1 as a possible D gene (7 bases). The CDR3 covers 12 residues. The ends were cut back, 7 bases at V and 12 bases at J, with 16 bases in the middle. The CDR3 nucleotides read TGTGCCAGCACCTTACAGGGGACTGGGCAGTTCTTC. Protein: CASTLQGTGQFF.

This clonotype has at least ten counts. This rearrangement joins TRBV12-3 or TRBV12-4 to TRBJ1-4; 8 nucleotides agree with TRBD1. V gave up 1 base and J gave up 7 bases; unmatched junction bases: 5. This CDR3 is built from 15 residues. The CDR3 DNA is TGTGCCAGCAGTTTAGTGCAGGGGGCCGTTGAAAAACTGTTTTTT. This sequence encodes CASSLVQGAVEKLFF.

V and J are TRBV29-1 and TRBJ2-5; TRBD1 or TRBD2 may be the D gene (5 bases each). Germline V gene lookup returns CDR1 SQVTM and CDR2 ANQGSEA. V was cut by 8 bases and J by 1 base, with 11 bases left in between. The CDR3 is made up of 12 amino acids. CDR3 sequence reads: CSLRDGQETQYF. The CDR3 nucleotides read TGCAGCCTCCGGGACGGCCAAGAGACCCAGTACTTC.

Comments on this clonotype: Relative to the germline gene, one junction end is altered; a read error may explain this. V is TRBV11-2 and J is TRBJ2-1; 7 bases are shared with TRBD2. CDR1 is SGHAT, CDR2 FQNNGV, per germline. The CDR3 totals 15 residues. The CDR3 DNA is TGTGCAAGCAGTCCTCCGGGACTATTAGGCGTTGAGCAGTTCTTC. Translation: CASSPPGLLGVEQFF. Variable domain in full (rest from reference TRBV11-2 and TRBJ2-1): EAGVAQSPRYKIIEKRQSVAFWCNPISGHATLYWYQQILGQGPKLLIQFQNNGVVDDSQLPKDRFSAERLKGVDSTLKIQPAKLEDSAVYLCASSPPGLLGVEQFFGPGTRLTVL.

In DNA, the CDR3 is TGCGCCAGCAGGCCCCGGGGCAGCTCTGGGGCCAACGTCCTGACTTTC. It translates to CASRPRGSSGANVLTF. V gene TRBV5-1 combines with J gene TRBJ2-6, with D perhaps matching TRBD1 or TRBD2 (5 bases each). Germline CDR1 and CDR2: SGHRS and YFSETQ. Trimming removed 5 bases at V and 0 bases at J, with 12 bases between. CDR3 length: 16 amino acids.

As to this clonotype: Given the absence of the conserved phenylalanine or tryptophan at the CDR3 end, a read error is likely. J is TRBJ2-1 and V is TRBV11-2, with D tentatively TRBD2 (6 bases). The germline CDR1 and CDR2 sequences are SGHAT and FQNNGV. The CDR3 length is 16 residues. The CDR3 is CASSYASAHLYNEQFI. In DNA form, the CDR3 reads TGTGCAAGCAGTTATGCTAGCGCCCATTTATACAATGAGCAGTTCATC.

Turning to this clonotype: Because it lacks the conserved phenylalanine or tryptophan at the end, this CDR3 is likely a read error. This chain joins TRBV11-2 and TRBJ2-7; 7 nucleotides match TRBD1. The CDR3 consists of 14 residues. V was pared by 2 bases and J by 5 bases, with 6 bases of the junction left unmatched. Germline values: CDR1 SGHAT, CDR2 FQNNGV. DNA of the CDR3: TGTGCCAGCAGCTTAACAGGGGTCTACCACGAGCAGTACTCC. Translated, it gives CASSLTGVYHEQYS.

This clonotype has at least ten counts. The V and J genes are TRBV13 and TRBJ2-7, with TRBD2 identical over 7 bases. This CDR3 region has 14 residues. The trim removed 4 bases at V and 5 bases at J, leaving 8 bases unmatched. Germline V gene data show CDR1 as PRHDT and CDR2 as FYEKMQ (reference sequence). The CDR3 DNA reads TGTGCCAGCAGCTCCCAGCGGGATGTAAACGAGCAGTACTTC. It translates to CASSSQRDVNEQYF.

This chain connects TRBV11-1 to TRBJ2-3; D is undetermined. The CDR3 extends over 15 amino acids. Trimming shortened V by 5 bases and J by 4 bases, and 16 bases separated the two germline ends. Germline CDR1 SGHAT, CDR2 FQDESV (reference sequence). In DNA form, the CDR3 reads TGTGCCAGCAGCGAAGGCTGGGGTTCGGCAGATACGCAGTATTTT. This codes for CASSEGWGSADTQYF.

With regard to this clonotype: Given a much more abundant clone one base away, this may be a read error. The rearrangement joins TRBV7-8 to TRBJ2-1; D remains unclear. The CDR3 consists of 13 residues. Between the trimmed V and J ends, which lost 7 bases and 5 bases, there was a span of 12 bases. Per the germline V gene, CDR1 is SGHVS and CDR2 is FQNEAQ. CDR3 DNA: TGTGCCAGCATCATCCGGGCCCACAATGAGCAGTTCTTC. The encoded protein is CASIIRAHNEQFF.